This TCR beta chain originates from a study of technical replicates of blood from a handful of donors. This CDR3 is 15 amino acids long. CDR1 is MDHEN and CDR2 is SYDVKM in the germline V gene. The ends were cut back, 7 bases at V and 0 bases at J, with 16 bases in the middle. The repertoire was sequenced with immunoSEQ multiplex PCR; TCRdb's copy has only in-frame clones and lacks some. Seen here are around 98,000 clones, 95% observed once, and the top ten hold roughly 0.23%. The chain recombines TRBV28 with TRBJ2-7, with D possibly matching TRBD1 (6 bases). This TCR came from a human donor in good health. Sequences were obtained from T cells isolated from PBMCs. CDR3 coding DNA: TGTGCCAGCAATTCGAGAGGGGACAACTCCTACGAGCAGTACTTC. Protein product: CASNSRGDNSYEQYF. Full variable domain (missing parts from reference TRBV28 and TRBJ2-7): DVKVTQSSRYLVKRTGEKVFLECVQDMDHENMFWYRQDPGLGLRLIYFSYDVKMKEKGDIPEGYSVSREKKERFSLILESASTNQTSMYLCASNSRGDNSYEQYFGPGTRLTVT.